Here is one T cell receptor beta chain with its context. An end of the junction does not agree with germline; a read error may underlie this. The length of the CDR3 is 15 residues. Germline V gene lookup returns CDR1 MGHRA and CDR2 YSYEKL. The data were obtained in a study of regulatory T cells in long-lasting Graves disease. Time point: newly diagnosed GD, antithyroid drugs for less than 3 months. The TCR library was made from RNA that had been extracted from PBMCs in TRIzol. Building of the TCR beta libraries involved iRepertoire HTBI primers and Arm-PCR of CDR3 regions. TCRdb re-called the multiplex PCR reads through MiXCR, storing one row per CDR3 protein. The sample has roughly 500,000 distinct CDR3 sequences; roughly 14% are singletons. This same sample was also taken into another study, of T cells in Graves' hyperthyroidism and ophthalmopathy.

This sequence was found in a man under 40 with Graves disease. The chain is built from TRBV4-1 and TRBJ1-4; a weak D match, TRBD1 (6 bases). Material: peripheral blood mononuclear cells (PBMCs), obtained at new diagnosis, from a patient treated with antithyroid drugs. DNA for the CDR3: TGCGCCAGCCGCCACCTACAGGGAACCAATGAAAAACTGTTTTTT. It codes for CASRHLQGTNEKLFF.